This TCR beta chain is from a study of blood T cell repertoires in COVID-19. This clone occurred once. The data were produced by immunoSEQ multiplex PCR, yet TCRdb's version contains in-frame clones alone and is incomplete. Among some 94,000 clones listed, roughly 84% were seen once. This clonotype was obtained from a man aged 70-80 years with active or convalescent COVID-19. Material for sequencing was peripheral blood.

The DNA of the CDR3 is TGTGCCAGCAGCGGACGTAAGGGGGCAGGCGACTCTGGAAACACCATATATTTT. Amino acids: CASSGRKGAGDSGNTIYF. This chain uses TRBV9 with TRBJ1-3, with 7 bases that match TRBD1. The germline V gene encodes CDR1 SGDLS and CDR2 YYNGEE. Trimming cost V 3 bases and J 0 bases; bases outside gene matches: 12. There are 18 residues in the CDR3. Variable domain in full (rest from reference TRBV9 and TRBJ1-3): DSGVTQTPKHLITATGQRVTLRCSPRSGDLSVYWYQQSLDQGLQFLIQYYNGEERAKGNILERFSAQQFPDLHSELNLSSLELGDSALYFCASSGRKGAGDSGNTIYFGEGSWLTVV.